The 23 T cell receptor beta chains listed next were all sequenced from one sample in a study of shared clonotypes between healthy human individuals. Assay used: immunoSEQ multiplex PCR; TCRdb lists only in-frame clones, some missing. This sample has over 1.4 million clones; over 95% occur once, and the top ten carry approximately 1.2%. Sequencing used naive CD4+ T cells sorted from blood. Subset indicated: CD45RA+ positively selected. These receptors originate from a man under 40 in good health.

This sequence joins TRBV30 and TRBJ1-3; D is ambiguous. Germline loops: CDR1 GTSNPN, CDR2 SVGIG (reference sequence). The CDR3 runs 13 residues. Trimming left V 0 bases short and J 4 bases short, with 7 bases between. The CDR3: CAWSVSGGNTIYF. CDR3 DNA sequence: TGTGCCTGGAGTGTATCGGGGGGAAACACCATATATTTT.

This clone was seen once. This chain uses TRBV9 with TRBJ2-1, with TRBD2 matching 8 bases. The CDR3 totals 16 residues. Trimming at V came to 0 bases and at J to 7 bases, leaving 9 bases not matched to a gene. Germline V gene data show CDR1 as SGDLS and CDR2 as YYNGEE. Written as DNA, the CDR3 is TGTGCCAGCAGCGTAGTTTCTAGCGGGCTGGGGAATGAGCAGTTCTTC. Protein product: CASSVVSSGLGNEQFF.

The CDR3 DNA sequence: TGTGCCAGCACAGTCTCCGGGGCCAACGTCCTGACTTTC. It yields the protein CASTVSGANVLTF. The chain is built from TRBV7-9 and TRBJ2-6; D call uncertain. Germline V gene data show CDR1 as SEHNR and CDR2 as FQNEAQ (reference sequence). V was pared by 7 bases and J by 4 bases, with 8 bases between. CDR3 length equals 13 residues. The variable domain in full, completed from reference TRBV7-9 and TRBJ2-6, reads DTGVSQNPRHKITKRGQNVTFRCDPISEHNRLYWYRQTLGQGPEFLTYFQNEAQLEKSRLLSDRFSAERPKGSFSTLEIQRTEQGDSAMYLCASTVSGANVLTFGAGSRLTVL.

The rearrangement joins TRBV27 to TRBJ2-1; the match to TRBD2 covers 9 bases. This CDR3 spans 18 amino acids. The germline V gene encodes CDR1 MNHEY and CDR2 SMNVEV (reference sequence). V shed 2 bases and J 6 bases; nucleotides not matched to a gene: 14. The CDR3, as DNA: TGTGCCAGCAGTTTAAGTTGGTTAGCGGGAGTAGAGGGCAATGAGCAGTTCTTC. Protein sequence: CASSLSWLAGVEGNEQFF.

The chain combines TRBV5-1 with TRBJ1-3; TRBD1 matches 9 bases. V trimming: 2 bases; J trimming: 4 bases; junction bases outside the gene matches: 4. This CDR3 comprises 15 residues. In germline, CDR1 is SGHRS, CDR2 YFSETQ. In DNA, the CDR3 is TGCGCCAGCAGCTTAACAGGGGGCTACGGAAACACCATATATTTT. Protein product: CASSLTGGYGNTIYF.

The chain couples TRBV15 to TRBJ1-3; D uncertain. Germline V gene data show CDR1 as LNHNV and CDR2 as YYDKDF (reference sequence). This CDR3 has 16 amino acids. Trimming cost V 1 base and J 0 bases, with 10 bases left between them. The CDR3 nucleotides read TGTGCCACCAGCAGAGGAATTGGCCCCTCTGGAAACACCATATATTTT. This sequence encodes CATSRGIGPSGNTIYF.

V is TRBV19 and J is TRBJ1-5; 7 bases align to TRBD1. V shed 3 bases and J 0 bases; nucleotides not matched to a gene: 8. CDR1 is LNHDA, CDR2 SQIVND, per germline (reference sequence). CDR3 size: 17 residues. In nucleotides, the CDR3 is TGTGCCAGTAGTATGCCGGGACAGTCATATAGCAATCAGCCCCAGCATTTT. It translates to CASSMPGQSYSNQPQHF.

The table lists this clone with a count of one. The CDR3, as DNA: TGCGCCAGCAGCCCGGGGACAGACACTGAAGCTTTCTTT. This encodes CASSPGTDTEAFF. The chain recombines TRBV4-3 with TRBJ1-1, with 7 nucleotides matching TRBD1. With V trimmed by 4 bases and J by 3 bases, 2 bases remained unmatched. Germline assignment: CDR1 LGHNA and CDR2 YSLEER. The CDR3 totals 13 residues.

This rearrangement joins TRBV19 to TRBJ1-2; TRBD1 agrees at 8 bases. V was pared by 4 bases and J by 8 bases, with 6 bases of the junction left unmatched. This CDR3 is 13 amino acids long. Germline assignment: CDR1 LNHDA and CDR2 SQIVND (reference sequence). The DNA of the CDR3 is TGTGCCAGTAGTACAGGACAGGGTCGAGGCTACACCTTC. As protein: CASSTGQGRGYTF. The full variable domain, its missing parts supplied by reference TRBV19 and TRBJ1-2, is DGGITQSPKYLFRKEGQNVTLSCEQNLNHDAMYWYRQDPGQGLRLIYYSQIVNDFQKGDIAEGYSVSREKKESFPLTVTSAQKNPTAFYLCASSTGQGRGYTFGSGTRLTVV.

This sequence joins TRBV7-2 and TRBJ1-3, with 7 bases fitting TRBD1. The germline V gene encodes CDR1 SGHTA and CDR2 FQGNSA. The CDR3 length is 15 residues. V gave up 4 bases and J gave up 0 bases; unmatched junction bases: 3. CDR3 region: CASSSRQGSGNTIYF. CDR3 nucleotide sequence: TGTGCCAGCAGCTCGAGACAGGGCTCTGGAAACACCATATATTTT. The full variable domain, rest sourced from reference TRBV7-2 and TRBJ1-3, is GAGVSQSPSNKVTEKGKDVELRCDPISGHTALYWYRQSLGQGLEFLIYFQGNSAPDKSGLPSDRFSAERTGGSVSTLTIQRTQQEDSAVYLCASSSRQGSGNTIYFGEGSWLTVV.

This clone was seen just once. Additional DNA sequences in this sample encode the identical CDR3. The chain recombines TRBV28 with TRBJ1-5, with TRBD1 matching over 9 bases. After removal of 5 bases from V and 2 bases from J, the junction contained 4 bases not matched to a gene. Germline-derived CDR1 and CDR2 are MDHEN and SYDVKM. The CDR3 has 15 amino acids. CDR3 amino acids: CASSPGQGRNQPQHF. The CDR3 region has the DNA TGTGCCAGCAGTCCGGGACAGGGTCGCAATCAGCCCCAGCATTTT.

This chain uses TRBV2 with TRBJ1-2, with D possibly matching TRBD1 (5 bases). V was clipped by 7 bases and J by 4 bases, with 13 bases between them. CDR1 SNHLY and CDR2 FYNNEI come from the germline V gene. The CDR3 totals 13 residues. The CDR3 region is CASTDAGGYGYTF. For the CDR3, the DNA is TGTGCCAGCACCGACGCGGGGGGCTATGGCTACACCTTC.

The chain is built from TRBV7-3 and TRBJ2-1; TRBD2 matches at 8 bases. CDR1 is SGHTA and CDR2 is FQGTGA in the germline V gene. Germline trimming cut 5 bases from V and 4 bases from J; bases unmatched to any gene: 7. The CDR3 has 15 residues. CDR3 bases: TGTGCCAGCAGCCCCCGGGGGGGTAAGTACAATGAGCAGTTCTTC. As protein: CASSPRGGKYNEQFF. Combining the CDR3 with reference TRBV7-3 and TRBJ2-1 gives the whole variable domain GAGVSQTPSNKVTEKGKYVELRCDPISGHTALYWYRQSLGQGPEFLIYFQGTGAADDSGLPNDRFFAVRPEGSVSTLKIQRTERGDSAVYLCASSPRGGKYNEQFFGPGTRLTVL.

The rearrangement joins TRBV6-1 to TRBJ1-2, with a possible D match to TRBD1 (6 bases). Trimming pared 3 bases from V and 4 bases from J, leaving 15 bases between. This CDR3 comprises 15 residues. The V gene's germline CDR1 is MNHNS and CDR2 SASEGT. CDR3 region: CASSDIAGAPYGYTF. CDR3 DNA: TGTGCCAGCAGTGATATTGCAGGGGCTCCCTATGGCTACACCTTC.

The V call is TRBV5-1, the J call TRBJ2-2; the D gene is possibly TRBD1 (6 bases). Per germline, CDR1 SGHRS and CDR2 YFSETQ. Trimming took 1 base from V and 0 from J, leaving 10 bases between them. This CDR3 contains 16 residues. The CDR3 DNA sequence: TGCGCCAGCAGCTTGCGGGGACACGCGAACACCGGGGAGCTGTTTTTT. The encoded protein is CASSLRGHANTGELFF.

The DNA of the CDR3 is TGTGCCAGCAGCTTGGGGGGGACCCCGCCTGAAGCTTTCTTT. It encodes CASSLGGTPPEAFF. The V gene is TRBV5-4, the J gene TRBJ1-1, with a weak D call TRBD1 (5 bases). This CDR3 has 14 amino acids. In germline, CDR1 is SGHNT, CDR2 YYREEE (reference sequence). Trimming took off 0 bases at V and 6 bases at J, with 12 bases between the two ends.

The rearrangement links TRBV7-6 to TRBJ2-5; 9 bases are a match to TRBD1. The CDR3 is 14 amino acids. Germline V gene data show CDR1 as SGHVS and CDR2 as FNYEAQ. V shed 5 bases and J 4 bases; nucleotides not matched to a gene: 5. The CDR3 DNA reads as TGTGCCAGCAGCCGGACAGGGGAGGGAGAGACCCAGTACTTC. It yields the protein CASSRTGEGETQYF.

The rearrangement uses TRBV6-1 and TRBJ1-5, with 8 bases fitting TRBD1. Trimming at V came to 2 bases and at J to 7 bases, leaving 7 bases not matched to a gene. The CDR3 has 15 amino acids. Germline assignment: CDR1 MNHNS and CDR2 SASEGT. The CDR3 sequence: CASSELTGGYQPQHF. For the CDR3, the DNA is TGTGCCAGCAGTGAACTTACAGGGGGGTACCAGCCCCAGCATTTT.

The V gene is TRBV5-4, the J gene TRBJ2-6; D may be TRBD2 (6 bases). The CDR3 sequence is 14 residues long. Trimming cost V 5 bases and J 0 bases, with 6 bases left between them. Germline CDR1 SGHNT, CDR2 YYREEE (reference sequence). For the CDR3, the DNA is TGTGCCAGCAGGGGAGGCTCTGGGGCCAACGTCCTGACTTTC. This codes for CASRGGSGANVLTF. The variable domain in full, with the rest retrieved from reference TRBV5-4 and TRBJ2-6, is ETGVTQSPTHLIKTRGQQVTLRCSSQSGHNTVSWYQQALGQGPQFIFQYYREEENGRGNFPPRFSGLQFPNYSSELNVNALELDDSALYLCASRGGSGANVLTFGAGSRLTVL.

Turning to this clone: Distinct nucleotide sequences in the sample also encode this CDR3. CDR3 amino acids: CASSLGLAGVYNEQFF. DNA for the CDR3: TGCGCCAGCAGCTTGGGACTAGCGGGAGTTTACAATGAGCAGTTCTTC. This chain uses TRBV5-1 with TRBJ2-1; 12 positions match TRBD2. The germline gives CDR1 SGHRS, CDR2 YFSETQ. The CDR3 contains 16 residues. V lost 0 bases and J lost 4; bases outside the gene matches: 2.

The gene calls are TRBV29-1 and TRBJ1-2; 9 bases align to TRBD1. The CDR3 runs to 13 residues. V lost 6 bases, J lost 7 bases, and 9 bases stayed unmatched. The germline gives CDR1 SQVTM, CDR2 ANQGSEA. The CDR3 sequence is CSVTGGSKFGYTF. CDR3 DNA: TGCAGCGTCACAGGGGGCAGTAAGTTTGGCTACACCTTC.

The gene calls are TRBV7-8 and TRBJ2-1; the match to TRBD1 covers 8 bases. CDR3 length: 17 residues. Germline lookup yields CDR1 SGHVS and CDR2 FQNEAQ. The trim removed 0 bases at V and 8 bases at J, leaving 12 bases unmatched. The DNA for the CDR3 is TGTGCCAGCAGCTTAGCTCGGGGACAGGTGAACGCGTATGAGCAGTTCTTC. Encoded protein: CASSLARGQVNAYEQFF.

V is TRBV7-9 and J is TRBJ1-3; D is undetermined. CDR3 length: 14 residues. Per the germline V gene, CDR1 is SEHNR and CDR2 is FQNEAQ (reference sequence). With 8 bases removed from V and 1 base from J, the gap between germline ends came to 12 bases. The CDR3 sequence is CASRRTASGNTIYF. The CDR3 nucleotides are TGTGCCAGCCGCCGGACTGCATCTGGAAACACCATATATTTT. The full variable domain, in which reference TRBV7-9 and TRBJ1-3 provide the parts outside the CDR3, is DTGVSQNPRHKITKRGQNVTFRCDPISEHNRLYWYRQTLGQGPEFLTYFQNEAQLEKSRLLSDRFSAERPKGSFSTLEIQRTEQGDSAMYLCASRRTASGNTIYFGEGSWLTVV.